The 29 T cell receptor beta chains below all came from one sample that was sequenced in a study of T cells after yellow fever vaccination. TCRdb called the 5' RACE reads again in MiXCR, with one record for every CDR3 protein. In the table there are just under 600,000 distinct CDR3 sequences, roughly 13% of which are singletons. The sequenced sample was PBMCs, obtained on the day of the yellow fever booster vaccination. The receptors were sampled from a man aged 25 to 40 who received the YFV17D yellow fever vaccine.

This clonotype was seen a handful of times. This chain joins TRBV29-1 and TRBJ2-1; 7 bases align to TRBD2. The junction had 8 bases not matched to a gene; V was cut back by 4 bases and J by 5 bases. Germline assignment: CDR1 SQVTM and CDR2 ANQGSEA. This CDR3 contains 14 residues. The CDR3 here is CSVGVSGTHNEQFF. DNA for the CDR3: TGCAGCGTTGGCGTGAGCGGGACTCACAATGAGCAGTTCTTC.

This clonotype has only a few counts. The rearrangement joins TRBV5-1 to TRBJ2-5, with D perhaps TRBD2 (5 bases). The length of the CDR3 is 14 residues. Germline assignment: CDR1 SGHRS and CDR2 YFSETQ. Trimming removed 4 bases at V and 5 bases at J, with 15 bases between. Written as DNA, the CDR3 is TGCGCCAGCAGCCTCTCGGAAGGGAGTGAGACCCAGTACTTC. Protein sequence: CASSLSEGSETQYF.

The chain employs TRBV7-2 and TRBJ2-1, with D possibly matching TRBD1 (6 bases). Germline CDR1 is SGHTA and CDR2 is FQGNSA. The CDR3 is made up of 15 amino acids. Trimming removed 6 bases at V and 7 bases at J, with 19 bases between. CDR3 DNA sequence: TGTGCCAGCAGGTCGGGACGGACAGTTGGGAATGAGCAGTTCTTC. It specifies CASRSGRTVGNEQFF.

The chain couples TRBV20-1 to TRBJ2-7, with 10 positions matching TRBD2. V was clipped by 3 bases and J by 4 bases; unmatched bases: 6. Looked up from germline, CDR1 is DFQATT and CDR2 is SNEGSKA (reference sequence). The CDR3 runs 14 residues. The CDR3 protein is CSASVASGRYEQYF. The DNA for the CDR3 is TGCAGTGCTAGTGTTGCTAGCGGGAGATACGAGCAGTACTTC.

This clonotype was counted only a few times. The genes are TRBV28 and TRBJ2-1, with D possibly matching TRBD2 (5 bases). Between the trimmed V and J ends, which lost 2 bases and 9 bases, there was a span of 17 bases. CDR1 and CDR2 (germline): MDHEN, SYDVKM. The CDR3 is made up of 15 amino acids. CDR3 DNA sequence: TGTGCCAGCAGTTTACTCCTAGCAGGACGGGTTGAGCAGTTCTTC. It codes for CASSLLLAGRVEQFF.

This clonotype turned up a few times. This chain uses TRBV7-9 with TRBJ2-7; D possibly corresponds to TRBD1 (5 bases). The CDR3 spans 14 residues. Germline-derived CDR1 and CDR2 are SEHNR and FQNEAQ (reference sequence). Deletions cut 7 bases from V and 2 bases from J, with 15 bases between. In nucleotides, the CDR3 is TGTGCCAGCACTCTCGACAGATATACCTACGAGCAGTACTTC. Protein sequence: CASTLDRYTYEQYF.

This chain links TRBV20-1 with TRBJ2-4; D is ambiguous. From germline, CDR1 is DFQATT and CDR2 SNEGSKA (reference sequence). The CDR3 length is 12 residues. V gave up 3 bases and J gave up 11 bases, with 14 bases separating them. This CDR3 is CSASPRRGVQYF. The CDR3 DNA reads TGCAGTGCTAGTCCCAGGCGTGGGGTTCAGTACTTC.

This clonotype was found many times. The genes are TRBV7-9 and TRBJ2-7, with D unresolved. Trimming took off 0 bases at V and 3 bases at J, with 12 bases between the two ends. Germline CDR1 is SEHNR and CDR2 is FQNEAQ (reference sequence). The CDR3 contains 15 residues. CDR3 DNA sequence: TGTGCCAGCAGCTTAGCCACAGAATACCGCTACGAGCAGTACTTC. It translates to CASSLATEYRYEQYF.

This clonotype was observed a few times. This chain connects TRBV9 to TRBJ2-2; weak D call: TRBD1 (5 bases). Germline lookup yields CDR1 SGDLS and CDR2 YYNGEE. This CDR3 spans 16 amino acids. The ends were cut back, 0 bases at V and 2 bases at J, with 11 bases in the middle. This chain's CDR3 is CASSVDRGSNTGELFF. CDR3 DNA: TGTGCCAGCAGCGTAGATAGGGGATCAAACACCGGGGAGCTGTTTTTT.

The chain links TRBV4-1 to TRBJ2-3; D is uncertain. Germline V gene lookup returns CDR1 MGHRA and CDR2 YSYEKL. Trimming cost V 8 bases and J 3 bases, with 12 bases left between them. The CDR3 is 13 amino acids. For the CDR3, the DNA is TGCGCCAGCTCAAAGGTCTTTACAGATACGCAGTATTTT. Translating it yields CASSKVFTDTQYF.

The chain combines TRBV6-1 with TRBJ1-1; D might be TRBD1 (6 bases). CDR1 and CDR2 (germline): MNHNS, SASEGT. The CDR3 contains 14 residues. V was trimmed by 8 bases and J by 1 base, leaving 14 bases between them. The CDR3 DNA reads TGTGCCAGCCACAGGGTAGGGGGGAACACTGAAGCTTTCTTT. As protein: CASHRVGGNTEAFF.

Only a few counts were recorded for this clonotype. CDR3 residues: CAISESGGISSYNEQFF. The CDR3 region has the DNA TGTGCCATCAGTGAGTCTGGGGGAATAAGCTCCTACAATGAGCAGTTCTTC. This chain uses TRBV10-3 with TRBJ2-1, with D perhaps TRBD1 or TRBD2 (5 bases each). Germline V gene data show CDR1 as ENHRY and CDR2 as SYGVKD. The CDR3 covers 17 residues. Trimming pared 0 bases from V and 0 bases from J, leaving 12 bases between.

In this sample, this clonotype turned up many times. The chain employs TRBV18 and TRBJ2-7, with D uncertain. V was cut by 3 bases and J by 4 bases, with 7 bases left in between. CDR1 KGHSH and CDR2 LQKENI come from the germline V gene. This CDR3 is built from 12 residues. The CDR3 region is CASSPSLYEQYF. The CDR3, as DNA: TGTGCCAGCTCACCTTCCCTGTACGAGCAGTACTTC.

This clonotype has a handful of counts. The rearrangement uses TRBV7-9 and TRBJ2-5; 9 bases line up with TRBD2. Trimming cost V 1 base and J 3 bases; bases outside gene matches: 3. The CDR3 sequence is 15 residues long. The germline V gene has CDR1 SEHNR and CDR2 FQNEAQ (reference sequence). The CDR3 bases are TGTGCCAGCAGCTTAGTGGGACTAGCTGAAGAGACCCAGTACTTC. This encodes CASSLVGLAEETQYF.

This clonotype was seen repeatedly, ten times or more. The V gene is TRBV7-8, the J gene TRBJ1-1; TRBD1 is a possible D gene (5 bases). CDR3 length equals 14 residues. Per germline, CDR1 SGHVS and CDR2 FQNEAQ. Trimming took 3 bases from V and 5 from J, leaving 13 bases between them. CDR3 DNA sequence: TGTGCCAGCAGCTTGGGTCAGGGCAGGACTGAAGCTTTCTTT. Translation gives CASSLGQGRTEAFF. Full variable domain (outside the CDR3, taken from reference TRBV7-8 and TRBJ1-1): GAGVSQSPRYKVAKRGQDVALRCDPISGHVSLFWYQQALGQGPEFLTYFQNEAQLDKSGLPSDRFFAERPEGSVSTLKIQRTQQEDSAVYLCASSLGQGRTEAFFGQGTRLTVV.

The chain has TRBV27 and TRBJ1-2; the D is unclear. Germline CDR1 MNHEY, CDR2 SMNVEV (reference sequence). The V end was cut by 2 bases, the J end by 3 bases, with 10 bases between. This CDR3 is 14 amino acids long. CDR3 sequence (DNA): TGTGCCAGCAGTTTAAGACGGCTCGACTATGGCTACACCTTC. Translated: CASSLRRLDYGYTF.

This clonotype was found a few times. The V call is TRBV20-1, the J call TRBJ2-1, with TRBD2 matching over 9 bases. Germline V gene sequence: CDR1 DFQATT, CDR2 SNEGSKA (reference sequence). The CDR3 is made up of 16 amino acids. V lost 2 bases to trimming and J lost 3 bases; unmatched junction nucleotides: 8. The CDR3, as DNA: TGCAGTGCTAGACCCCTACTAGCGGGCGACTACAATGAGCAGTTCTTC. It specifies CSARPLLAGDYNEQFF.

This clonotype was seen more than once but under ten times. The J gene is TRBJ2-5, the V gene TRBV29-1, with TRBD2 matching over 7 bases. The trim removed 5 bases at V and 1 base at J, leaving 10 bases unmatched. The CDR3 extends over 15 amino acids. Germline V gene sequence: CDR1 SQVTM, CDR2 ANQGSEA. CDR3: CSVPLTAGVQETQYF. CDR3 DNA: TGCAGCGTTCCGCTCACCGCGGGGGTCCAAGAGACCCAGTACTTC.

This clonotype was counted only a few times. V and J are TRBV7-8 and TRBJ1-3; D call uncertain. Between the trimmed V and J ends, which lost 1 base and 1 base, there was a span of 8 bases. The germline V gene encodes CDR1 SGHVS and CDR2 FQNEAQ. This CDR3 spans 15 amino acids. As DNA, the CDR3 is TGTGCCAGCAGCTTAGATTTGGGATCTGGAAACACCATATATTTT. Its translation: CASSLDLGSGNTIYF. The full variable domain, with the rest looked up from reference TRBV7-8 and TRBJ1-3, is GAGVSQSPRYKVAKRGQDVALRCDPISGHVSLFWYQQALGQGPEFLTYFQNEAQLDKSGLPSDRFFAERPEGSVSTLKIQRTQQEDSAVYLCASSLDLGSGNTIYFGEGSWLTVV.

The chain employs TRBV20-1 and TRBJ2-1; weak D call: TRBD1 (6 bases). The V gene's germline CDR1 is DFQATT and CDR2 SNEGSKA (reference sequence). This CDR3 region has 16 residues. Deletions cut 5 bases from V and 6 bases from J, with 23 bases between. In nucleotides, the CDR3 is TGCAGTGCTTTACATCCCCCTCTAGGACAGTTCAATGAGCAGTTCTTC. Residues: CSALHPPLGQFNEQFF.

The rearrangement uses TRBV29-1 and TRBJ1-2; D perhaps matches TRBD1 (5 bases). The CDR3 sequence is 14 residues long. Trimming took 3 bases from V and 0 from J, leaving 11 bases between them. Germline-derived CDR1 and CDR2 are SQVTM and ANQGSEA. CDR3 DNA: TGCAGCGTTGAGAGCCGGGGCCCTAACTATGGCTACACCTTC. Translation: CSVESRGPNYGYTF.

CDR3 nucleotide sequence: TGTGCCAGCAGTGATTTAGGGCGGAACAATGAGCAGTTCTTC. It encodes CASSDLGRNNEQFF. This chain uses TRBV25-1 with TRBJ2-1; D gene ambiguous. This CDR3 has 14 amino acids. Germline CDR1 reads MGHDK; CDR2 reads SYGVNS. V lost 3 bases and J 5 bases, leaving 11 bases between the germline ends. The entire variable domain, with the rest obtained from reference TRBV25-1 and TRBJ2-1, is as follows: EADIYQTPRYLVIGTGKKITLECSQTMGHDKMYWYQQDPGMELHLIHYSYGVNSTEKGDLSSESTVSRIRTEHFPLTLESARPSHTSQYLCASSDLGRNNEQFFGPGTRLTVL.

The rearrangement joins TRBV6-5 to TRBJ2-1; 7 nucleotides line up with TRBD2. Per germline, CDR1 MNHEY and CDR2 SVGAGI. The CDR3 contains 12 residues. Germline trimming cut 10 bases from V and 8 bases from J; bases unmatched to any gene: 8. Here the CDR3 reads CATKPGGYEQFF. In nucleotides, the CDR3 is TGTGCCACAAAGCCCGGGGGGTATGAGCAGTTCTTC.

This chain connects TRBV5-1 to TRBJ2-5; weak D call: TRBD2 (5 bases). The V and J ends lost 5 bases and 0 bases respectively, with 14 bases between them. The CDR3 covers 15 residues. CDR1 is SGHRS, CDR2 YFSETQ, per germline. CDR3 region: CASRAYGGYQETQYF. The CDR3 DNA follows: TGCGCCAGCAGGGCGTATGGCGGGTACCAAGAGACCCAGTACTTC.

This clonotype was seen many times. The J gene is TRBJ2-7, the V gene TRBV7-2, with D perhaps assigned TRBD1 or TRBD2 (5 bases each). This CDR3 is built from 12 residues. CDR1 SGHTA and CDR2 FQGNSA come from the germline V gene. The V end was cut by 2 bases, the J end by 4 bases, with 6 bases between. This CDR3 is CASSLWGYEQYF. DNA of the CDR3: TGTGCCAGCAGCTTATGGGGGTACGAGCAGTACTTC.

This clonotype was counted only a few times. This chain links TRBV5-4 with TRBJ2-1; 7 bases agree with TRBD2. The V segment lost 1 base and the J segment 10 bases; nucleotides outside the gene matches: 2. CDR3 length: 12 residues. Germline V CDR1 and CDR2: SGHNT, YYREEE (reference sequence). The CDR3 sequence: CASSLLAGEQFF. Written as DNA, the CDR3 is TGTGCCAGCAGCTTGTTAGCGGGCGAGCAGTTCTTC.

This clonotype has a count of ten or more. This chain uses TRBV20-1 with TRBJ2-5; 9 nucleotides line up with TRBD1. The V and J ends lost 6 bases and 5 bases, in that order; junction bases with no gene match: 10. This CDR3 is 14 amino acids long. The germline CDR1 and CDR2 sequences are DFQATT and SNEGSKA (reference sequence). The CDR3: CSAPRQGGRETQYF. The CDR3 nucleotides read TGCAGTGCCCCAAGACAGGGGGGTCGGGAGACCCAGTACTTC.

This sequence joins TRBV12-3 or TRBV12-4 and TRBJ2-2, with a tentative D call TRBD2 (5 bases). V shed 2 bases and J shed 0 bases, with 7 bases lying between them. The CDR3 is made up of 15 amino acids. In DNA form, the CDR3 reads TGTGCCAGCAGTTTACGGGGAGCGAACACCGGGGAGCTGTTTTTT. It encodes CASSLRGANTGELFF.

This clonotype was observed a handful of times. The CDR3 DNA is TGTGCCAGCGGGAGAAAGTACGGGACAGGGGATCTTCAGCCCCAGCATTTT. It translates to CASGRKYGTGDLQPQHF. The chain couples TRBV28 to TRBJ1-5, with TRBD1 matching 10 bases. CDR1 and CDR2 from the germline V gene are MDHEN and SYDVKM. The J segment lost 6 bases and the V segment lost 8 bases, leaving 16 bases of the junction unmatched. The CDR3 is 17 amino acids.